This TCR beta chain was profiled in a study of blood T cell repertoires in COVID-19. Authors' methods: Reference gene primer amplification in the assay estimated nucleated cell counts. TCRdb's table, derived via immunoSEQ multiplex PCR, lists solely in-frame clones and lacks some. D and trimming were read from the DNA, whereas the V and J calls and clone size are those reported in that table. The profile shows 27,000 or so clones, around nine tenths of them singletons. The CDR3 covers 15 residues. Germline V gives CDR1 LNHDA, CDR2 SQIVND (reference sequence). The V and J ends lost 2 bases and 4 bases respectively, with 12 bases between them.

The gene calls are TRBV19 and TRBJ1-5; D remains unclear. The TCR comes from a human donor with active COVID-19. The donor label of this sample is uncertain. The sample consisted of peripheral blood. This chain's CDR3 is CASSINIVSNQPQHF. The CDR3 DNA reads as TGTGCCAGTAGTATAAACATCGTCTCAAATCAGCCCCAGCATTTT.